Shown below are 8 T cell receptor beta chains from a single sample sequenced in a study of CD8 T cells in ankylosing spondylitis. TCRdb re-called the 5' RACE reads through MiXCR, storing one row per CDR3 protein. This sample has about 130,000 distinct CDR3 sequences, with 9.3% found just once. Sequenced sample: blood, either unsorted or a sorted T cell fraction (not recorded which). The receptors here all came from a male donor with ankylosing spondylitis or in good health (not recorded which).

This clonotype was counted ten times or more. J is TRBJ2-7 and V is TRBV29-1; 10 nucleotides match TRBD1. The CDR3 has 16 residues. Germline CDR1 is SQVTM and CDR2 is ANQGSEA. The ends lost 4 bases at V and 0 bases at J; junction bases unmatched: 9. The CDR3 DNA is TGCAGCGTTGGGGGACAGGGGATAGGGCCCTCCTACGAGCAGTACTTC. Its protein product is CSVGGQGIGPSYEQYF.

This clonotype was observed many times. The V call is TRBV6-5, the J call TRBJ2-3; maybe TRBD2 (6 bases). The ends were cut back, 2 bases at V and 1 base at J, with 10 bases in the middle. The CDR3 loop spans 15 amino acids. CDR1 MNHEY and CDR2 SVGAGI come from the germline V gene. The CDR3 sequence is CASSYDGGGTDTQYF. As DNA, the CDR3 is TGTGCCAGCAGTTACGACGGAGGGGGCACAGATACGCAGTATTTT.

This clonotype was observed many times. The chain combines TRBV12-3 or TRBV12-4 with TRBJ2-1; D is possibly TRBD1 (5 bases). V was shortened by 3 bases and J by 6 bases, with 15 bases between the two germline ends. This CDR3 is 15 amino acids long. The CDR3 DNA reads TGTGCCAGCAGTTTCGAATTTGGGGCAACCAATGAGCAGTTCTTC. It translates to CASSFEFGATNEQFF.

This clonotype was picked up many times. The chain couples TRBV5-6 to TRBJ2-1, with TRBD2 matching over 16 bases. Germline V gives CDR1 SGHDT, CDR2 YYEEEE. The ends lost 4 bases at V and 1 base at J; junction bases unmatched: 8. The CDR3 is 19 residues long. In DNA form, the CDR3 reads TGTGCCAGCAGCGTGGGACTAGCGGGAGGGCCGTTTTCCTACAATGAGCAGTTCTTC. It translates to CASSVGLAGGPFSYNEQFF.

This clonotype came up many times. The J gene is TRBJ2-3, the V gene TRBV20-1, with 9 bases fitting TRBD2. J gave up 7 bases and V 0 bases, and 8 bases lay outside the gene matches. The CDR3 runs 15 residues. Germline CDR1 and CDR2: DFQATT and SNEGSKA (reference sequence). In DNA, the CDR3 is TGCAGTGCTAGAGAACCGGGACTAGCACCATATACGCAGTATTTT. This translates into CSAREPGLAPYTQYF.

Points on this clonotype: A clone one base away is much larger, so this may be a read error. This chain links TRBV29-1 with TRBJ2-1, with a possible D match to TRBD2 (5 bases). This CDR3 has 13 amino acids. V lost 5 bases to trimming and J lost 6 bases, with 14 bases between them. CDR1 and CDR2 from the germline V gene are SQVTM and ANQGSEA. CDR3 nucleotide sequence: TGCAGCGTTCCCAGAGAGGGTCTCAATGAGCAGTTCTTC. This encodes CSVPREGLNEQFF.

There are many counts of this clonotype. The chain is built from TRBV6-5 and TRBJ2-7; 9 bases match TRBD2. The CDR3 is made up of 16 amino acids. CDR1 is MNHEY, CDR2 SVGAGI, per germline. Unmatched junction bases numbered 6, after V lost 0 bases and J lost 3 bases. CDR3 bases: TGTGCCAGCAGTTACTCGTTTAGCGGGAGCGACTACGAGCAGTACTTC. It specifies CASSYSFSGSDYEQYF.

There are many counts of this clonotype. For the CDR3, the DNA is TGTGCCAGCAGAAACCGGCGGGAGCGGGACAATGAGCAGTTCTTC. Translation: CASRNRRERDNEQFF. The chain uses TRBV6-1 and TRBJ2-1; 7 positions agree with TRBD2. This CDR3 region has 15 residues. With 6 bases clipped from V and 5 bases from J, the junction kept 10 bases outside the gene matches. Per the germline V gene, CDR1 is MNHNS and CDR2 is SASEGT.